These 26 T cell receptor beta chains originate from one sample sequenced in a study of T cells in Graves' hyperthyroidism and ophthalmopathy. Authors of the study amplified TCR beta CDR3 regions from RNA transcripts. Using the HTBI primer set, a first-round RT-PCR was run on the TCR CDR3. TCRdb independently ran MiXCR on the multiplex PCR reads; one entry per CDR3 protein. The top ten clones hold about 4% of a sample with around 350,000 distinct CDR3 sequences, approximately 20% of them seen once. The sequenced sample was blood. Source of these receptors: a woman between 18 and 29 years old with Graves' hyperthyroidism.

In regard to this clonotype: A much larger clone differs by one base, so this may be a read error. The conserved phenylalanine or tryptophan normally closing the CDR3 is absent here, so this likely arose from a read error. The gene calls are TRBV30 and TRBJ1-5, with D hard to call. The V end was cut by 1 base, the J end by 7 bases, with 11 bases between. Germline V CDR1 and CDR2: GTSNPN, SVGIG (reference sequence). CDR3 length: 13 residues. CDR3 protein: CAWSDSSLQPQHL. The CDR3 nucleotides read TGTGCCTGGAGTGACAGCTCCCTACAGCCCCAGCATTTG.

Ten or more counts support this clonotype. CDR3 residues: CASSESGVEQYF. The CDR3 DNA sequence: TGTGCCAGCAGTGAATCGGGCGTAGAGCAGTACTTC. The genes are TRBV2 and TRBJ2-7; D remains ambiguous. The V gene lost 2 bases and the J gene lost 7 bases, with 9 bases spanning the gap. Germline V lookup: CDR1 SNHLY, CDR2 FYNNEI. The CDR3 extends over 12 amino acids.

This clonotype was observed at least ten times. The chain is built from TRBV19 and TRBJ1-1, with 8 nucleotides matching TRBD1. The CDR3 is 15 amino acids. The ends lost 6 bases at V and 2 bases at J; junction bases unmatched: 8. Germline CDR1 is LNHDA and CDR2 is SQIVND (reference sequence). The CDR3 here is CASRLSQGANTEAFF. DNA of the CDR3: TGTGCCAGTAGACTTTCCCAGGGGGCAAACACTGAAGCTTTCTTT.

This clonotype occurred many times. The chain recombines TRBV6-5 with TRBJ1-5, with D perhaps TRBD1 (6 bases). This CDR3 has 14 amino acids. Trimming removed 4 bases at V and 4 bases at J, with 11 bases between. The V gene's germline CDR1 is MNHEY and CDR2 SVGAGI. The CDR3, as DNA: TGTGCCAGCAGTTTACAGGGCCAGAATCAGCCCCAGCATTTT. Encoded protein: CASSLQGQNQPQHF.

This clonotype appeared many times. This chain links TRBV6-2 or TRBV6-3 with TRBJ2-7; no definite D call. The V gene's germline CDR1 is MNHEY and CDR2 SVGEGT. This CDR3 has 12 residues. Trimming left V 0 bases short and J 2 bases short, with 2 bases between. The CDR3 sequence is CASSYSAYEQYF. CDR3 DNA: TGTGCCAGCAGTTACTCCGCCTACGAGCAGTACTTC.

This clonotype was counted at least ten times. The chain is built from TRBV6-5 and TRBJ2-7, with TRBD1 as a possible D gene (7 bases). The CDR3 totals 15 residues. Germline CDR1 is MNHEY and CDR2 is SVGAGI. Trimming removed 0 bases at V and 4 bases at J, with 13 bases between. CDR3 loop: CASSYSWQGGYEQYF. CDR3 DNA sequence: TGTGCCAGCAGTTACTCTTGGCAGGGGGGTTACGAGCAGTACTTC.

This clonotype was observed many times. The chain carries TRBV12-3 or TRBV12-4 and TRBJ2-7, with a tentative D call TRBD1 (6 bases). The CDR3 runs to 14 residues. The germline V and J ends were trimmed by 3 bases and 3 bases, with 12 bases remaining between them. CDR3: CASSFATGIYEQYF. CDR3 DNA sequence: TGTGCCAGCAGTTTTGCTACAGGGATCTACGAGCAGTACTTC.

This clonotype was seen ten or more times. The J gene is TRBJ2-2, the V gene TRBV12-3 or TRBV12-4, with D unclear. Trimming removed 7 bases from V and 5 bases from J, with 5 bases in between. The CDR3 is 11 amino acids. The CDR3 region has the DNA TGTGCCAGCATTCTTACCGGGGAGCTGTTTTTT. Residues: CASILTGELFF.

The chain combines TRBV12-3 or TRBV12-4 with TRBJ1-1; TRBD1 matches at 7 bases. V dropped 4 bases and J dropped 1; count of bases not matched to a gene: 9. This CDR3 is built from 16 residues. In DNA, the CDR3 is TGTGCCAGCAGTTACCGACGGGGACAGACGAACACTGAAGCTTTCTTT. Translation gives CASSYRRGQTNTEAFF.

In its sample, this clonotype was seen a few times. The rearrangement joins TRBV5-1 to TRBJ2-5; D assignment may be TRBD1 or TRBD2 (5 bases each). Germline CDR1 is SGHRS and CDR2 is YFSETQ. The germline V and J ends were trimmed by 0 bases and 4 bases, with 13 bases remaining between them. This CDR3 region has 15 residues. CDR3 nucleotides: TGCGCCAGCAGCTTGGGGTCGGGGCCCCGAGAGACCCAGTACTTC. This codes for CASSLGSGPRETQYF.

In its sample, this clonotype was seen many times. In DNA, the CDR3 is TGCAGCGTTGCTCGGATCCCGAATGATGAAGCTTTCTTT. This encodes CSVARIPNDEAFF. This rearrangement joins TRBV29-1 to TRBJ1-1; no definite D call. The CDR3 extends over 13 amino acids. Trimming left V 4 bases short and J 7 bases short, with 16 bases between. Germline CDR1 and CDR2: SQVTM and ANQGSEA.

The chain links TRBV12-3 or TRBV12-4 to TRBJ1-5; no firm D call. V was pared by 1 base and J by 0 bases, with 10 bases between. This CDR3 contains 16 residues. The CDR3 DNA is TGTGCCAGCAGTTTAGGGGAGGGCCGTAGCAATCAGCCCCAGCATTTT. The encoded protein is CASSLGEGRSNQPQHF.

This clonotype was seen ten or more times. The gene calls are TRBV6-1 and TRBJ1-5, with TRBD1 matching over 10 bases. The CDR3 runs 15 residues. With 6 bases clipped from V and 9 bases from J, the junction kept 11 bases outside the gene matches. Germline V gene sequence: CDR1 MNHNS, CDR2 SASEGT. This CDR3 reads CASSGTGVPRGPQHF. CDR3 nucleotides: TGTGCCAGCAGCGGGACAGGGGTGCCCCGAGGGCCCCAGCATTTT.

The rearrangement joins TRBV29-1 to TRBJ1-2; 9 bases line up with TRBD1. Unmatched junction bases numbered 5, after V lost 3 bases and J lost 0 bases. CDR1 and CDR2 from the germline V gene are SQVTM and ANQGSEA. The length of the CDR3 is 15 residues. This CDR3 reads CSVDIGQGTNYGYTF. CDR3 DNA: TGCAGCGTTGATATTGGACAGGGGACTAACTATGGCTACACCTTC.

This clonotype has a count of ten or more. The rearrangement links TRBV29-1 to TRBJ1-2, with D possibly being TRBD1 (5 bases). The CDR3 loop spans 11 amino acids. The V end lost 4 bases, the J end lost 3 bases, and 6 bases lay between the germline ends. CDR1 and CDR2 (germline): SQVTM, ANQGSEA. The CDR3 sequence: CSVATDYGYTF. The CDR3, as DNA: TGCAGCGTTGCGACAGACTATGGCTACACCTTC.

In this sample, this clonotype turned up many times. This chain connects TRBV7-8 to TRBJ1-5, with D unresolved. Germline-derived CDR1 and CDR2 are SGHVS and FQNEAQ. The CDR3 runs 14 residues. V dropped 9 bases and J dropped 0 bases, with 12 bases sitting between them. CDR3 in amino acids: CASQSLSSNQPQHF. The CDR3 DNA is TGTGCCAGTCAGAGCCTCTCTAGCAATCAGCCCCAGCATTTT.

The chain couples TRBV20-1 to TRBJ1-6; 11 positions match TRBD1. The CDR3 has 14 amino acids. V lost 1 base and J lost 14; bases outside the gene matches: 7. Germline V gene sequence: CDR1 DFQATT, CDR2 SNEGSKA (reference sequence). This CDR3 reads CSARGTGGNRSLHF. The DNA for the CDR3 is TGCAGTGCTAGAGGGACAGGGGGCAATCGGTCCCTCCACTTT.

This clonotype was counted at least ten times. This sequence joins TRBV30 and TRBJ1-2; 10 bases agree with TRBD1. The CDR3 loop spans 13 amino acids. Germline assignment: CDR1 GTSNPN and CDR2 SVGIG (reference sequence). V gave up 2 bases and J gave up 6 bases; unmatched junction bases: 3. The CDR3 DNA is TGTGCCTGGAGTTTTGGACAGGGGGATGGCTACACCTTC. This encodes CAWSFGQGDGYTF.

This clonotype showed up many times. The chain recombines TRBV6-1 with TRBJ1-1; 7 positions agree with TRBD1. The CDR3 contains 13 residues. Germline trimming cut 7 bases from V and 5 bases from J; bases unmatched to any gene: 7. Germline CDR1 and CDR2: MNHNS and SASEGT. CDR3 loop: CASNDRAGTEAFF. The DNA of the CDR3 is TGTGCCAGCAATGACAGGGCTGGGACTGAAGCTTTCTTT.

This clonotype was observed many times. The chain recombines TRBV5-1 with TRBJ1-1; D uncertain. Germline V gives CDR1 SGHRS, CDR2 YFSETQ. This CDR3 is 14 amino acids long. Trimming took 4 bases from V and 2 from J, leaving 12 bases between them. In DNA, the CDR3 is TGCGCCAGCAGCCCCGACGGGATTAACACTGAAGCTTTCTTT. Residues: CASSPDGINTEAFF.

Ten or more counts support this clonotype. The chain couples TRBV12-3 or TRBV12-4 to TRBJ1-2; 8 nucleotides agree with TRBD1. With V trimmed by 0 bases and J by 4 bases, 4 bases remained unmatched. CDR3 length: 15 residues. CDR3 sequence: CASSLARGLIYGYTF. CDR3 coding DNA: TGTGCCAGCAGTTTAGCCAGGGGGCTAATCTATGGCTACACCTTC.

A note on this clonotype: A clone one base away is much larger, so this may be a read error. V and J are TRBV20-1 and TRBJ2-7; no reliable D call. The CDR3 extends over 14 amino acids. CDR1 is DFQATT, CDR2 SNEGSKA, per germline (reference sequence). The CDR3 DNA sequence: TGCAGTGCTACCGGAACACTTCTCTCCTACGAGCCGTACTTC. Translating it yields CSATGTLLSYEPYF.

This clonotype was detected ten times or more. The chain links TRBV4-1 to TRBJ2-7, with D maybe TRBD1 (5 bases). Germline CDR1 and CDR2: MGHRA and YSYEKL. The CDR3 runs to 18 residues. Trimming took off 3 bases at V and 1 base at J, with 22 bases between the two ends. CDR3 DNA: TGCGCCAGCAGCCAGAGGCAGGGCGCCACCCGCCCTTCCTACGAGCAGTACTTC. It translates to CASSQRQGATRPSYEQYF.

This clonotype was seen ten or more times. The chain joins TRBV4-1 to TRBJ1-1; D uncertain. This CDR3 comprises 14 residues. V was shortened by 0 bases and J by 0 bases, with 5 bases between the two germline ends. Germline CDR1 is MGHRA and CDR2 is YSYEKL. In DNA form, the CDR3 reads TGCGCCAGCAGCCAAGATCCCGTGAACACTGAAGCTTTCTTT. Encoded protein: CASSQDPVNTEAFF.

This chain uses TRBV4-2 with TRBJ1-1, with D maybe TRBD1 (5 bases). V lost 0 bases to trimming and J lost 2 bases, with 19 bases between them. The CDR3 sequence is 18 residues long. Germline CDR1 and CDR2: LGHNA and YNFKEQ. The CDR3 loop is CASSQDPSPGSTNTEAFF. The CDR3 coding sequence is TGTGCCAGCAGCCAAGACCCCTCTCCAGGGTCTACTAACACTGAAGCTTTCTTT.

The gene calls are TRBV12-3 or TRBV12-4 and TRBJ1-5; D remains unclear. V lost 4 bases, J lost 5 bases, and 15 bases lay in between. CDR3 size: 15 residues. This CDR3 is CASSSQWSNDQPQHF. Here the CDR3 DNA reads TGTGCCAGCAGTTCTCAATGGTCGAACGATCAGCCCCAGCATTTT.